This T cell receptor (beta chain) is from a study of T-cell reconstitution after alpha-beta-depleted transplantation in children. This clonotype was recorded many times. Its antigen is not known. General study results and limits: At day 60, the high TCRbeta diversity found in some patients originated from recipient T cells and thymic progenitors that had survived. The study reportedly traced alpha-beta T cells about two months after transplant to several hundred expanded graft clones. One year post-transplant, T-cell counts and diversity were largely derived from T cells produced anew.

The authors prepared the TCRbeta library with unique molecular identifiers. TCRdb called the PCR reads again in MiXCR, with one record for every CDR3 protein. Of 200,000 or so distinct CDR3 sequences in the sample, around 7.7% are singletons; the top ten hold about a third. This CDR3 comprises 15 residues. Germline lookup yields CDR1 DFQATT and CDR2 SNEGSKA (reference sequence). J gave up 6 bases and V 5 bases, and 12 bases lay outside the gene matches. The genes are TRBV20-1 and TRBJ2-5; 10 nucleotides agree with TRBD2. The material was PBMCs, mostly from graft donor cells, obtained 360 days after TCRalphabeta/CD19-depleted stem cell transplant. This receptor was obtained from a male patient under 10 years old who had a stem cell transplant for acute myeloid leukemia, so the T cells may come from the graft donor. The CDR3 nucleotides read TGCAGTGCTCCGAGTGGGGCTAGCGGGGGTCAGACCCAGTACTTC. Translation: CSAPSGASGGQTQYF.